These 19 T cell receptor beta chains came from one sample sequenced in a study of CD8 T cells in ankylosing spondylitis. Findings and caveats of the study: Characteristic of ankylosing spondylitis blood, it appeared, was a TCR beta motif comprising about 8 highly homologous variants.

These receptors' antigens are unknown. TCRdb used MiXCR to reprocess the 5' RACE reads, holding one entry per CDR3 protein. This table has more than 600,000 distinct CDR3 sequences, roughly 19% appearing once. The sequenced material came from blood, either unsorted or a sorted T cell fraction (not recorded which). The receptors stem from a male donor with ankylosing spondylitis.

This clonotype was counted between two and nine times. V and J are TRBV15 and TRBJ2-7; possibly TRBD2 for D (5 bases). Germline CDR1 is LNHNV and CDR2 is YYDKDF (reference sequence). V lost 1 base, J lost 2 bases, and 12 bases lay in between. The length of the CDR3 is 15 residues. CDR3 nucleotide sequence: TGTGCCACCAGCAGAGTGTTAGTCGGGACCTACGAGCAGTACTTC. It yields the protein CATSRVLVGTYEQYF.

In its sample, this clonotype was seen many times. The CDR3 coding sequence is TGTGCCAGCAGTTTAATTGTGCGAGATACGCAGTATTTT. Translating it yields CASSLIVRDTQYF. V and J are TRBV27 and TRBJ2-3; D unresolved. This CDR3 has 13 amino acids. V was pared by 2 bases and J by 5 bases, with 8 bases between. The germline gives CDR1 MNHEY, CDR2 SMNVEV (reference sequence).

This clonotype was seen a few times. The chain recombines TRBV18 with TRBJ1-2, with a weak D call TRBD1 (5 bases). Trimming took 3 bases from V and 3 from J, leaving 11 bases between them. This CDR3 region has 14 residues. CDR1 KGHSH and CDR2 LQKENI come from the germline V gene. As DNA, the CDR3 is TGTGCCAGCTCACCGGGACTCAATGACTATGGCTACACCTTC. Encoded protein: CASSPGLNDYGYTF.

The chain recombines TRBV15 with TRBJ2-7; D is possibly TRBD2 (5 bases). The CDR3 sequence is 13 residues long. Germline V gene data show CDR1 as LNHNV and CDR2 as YYDKDF (reference sequence). Trimming removed 5 bases at V and 13 bases at J, with 21 bases between. This chain's CDR3 is CATSVPSLSPRYF. The CDR3 nucleotides are TGTGCCACCAGCGTTCCTAGCCTGAGTCCCCGCTACTTC.

The chain combines TRBV11-2 with TRBJ2-3; 13 bases are a match to TRBD2. The CDR3 consists of 16 residues. Germline V gene sequence: CDR1 SGHAT, CDR2 FQNNGV. V gave up 4 bases and J gave up 3 bases; unmatched junction bases: 4. The CDR3 protein is CASSYTSGGATDTQYF. CDR3 nucleotides: TGTGCCAGCAGCTATACTAGCGGGGGGGCGACAGATACGCAGTATTTT. Variable domain in full (rest from reference TRBV11-2 and TRBJ2-3): EAGVAQSPRYKIIEKRQSVAFWCNPISGHATLYWYQQILGQGPKLLIQFQNNGVVDDSQLPKDRFSAERLKGVDSTLKIQPAKLEDSAVYLCASSYTSGGATDTQYFGPGTRLTVL.

This clonotype has just a few counts. The chain couples TRBV20-1 to TRBJ2-1; 8 positions match TRBD2. The CDR3 has 15 residues. Per the germline V gene, CDR1 is DFQATT and CDR2 is SNEGSKA (reference sequence). V trimming: 4 bases; J trimming: 7 bases; junction bases outside the gene matches: 12. Here the CDR3 DNA reads TGCAGTGCTAATGCCGGGACTAGAGTCGGTAATGAGCAGTTCTTC. This sequence encodes CSANAGTRVGNEQFF.

This clonotype was recorded a few times. The V gene is TRBV7-9, the J gene TRBJ2-1, with TRBD2 identical over 13 bases. The CDR3 is 15 residues long. Germline CDR1 is SEHNR and CDR2 is FQNEAQ (reference sequence). After removal of 6 bases from V and 6 bases from J, the junction contained 5 bases not matched to a gene. CDR3 sequence: CASSWGLAGINEQFF. The CDR3, as DNA: TGTGCCAGCAGTTGGGGACTAGCGGGAATCAATGAGCAGTTCTTC.

This clonotype was observed a handful of times. The gene calls are TRBV4-1 and TRBJ2-2; 11 bases line up with TRBD1. With 3 bases clipped from V and 4 bases from J, the junction kept 4 bases outside the gene matches. This CDR3 is 16 amino acids long. Germline V gives CDR1 MGHRA, CDR2 YSYEKL. The CDR3 is CASSHGQGAATGELFF. In nucleotides, the CDR3 is TGCGCCAGCAGCCACGGACAGGGGGCGGCCACCGGGGAGCTGTTTTTT.

The J gene is TRBJ2-7, the V gene TRBV24-1, with 9 bases fitting TRBD1. The CDR3 is 13 residues long. From germline, CDR1 is KGHDR and CDR2 SFDVKD. The J segment lost 5 bases and the V segment lost 9 bases, leaving 7 bases of the junction unmatched. CDR3 DNA sequence: TGTGCCACCCAACCGGGACAGGGTAACGAGCAGTACTTC. Translating it yields CATQPGQGNEQYF.

In its sample, this clonotype was seen a few times. The chain carries TRBV5-1 and TRBJ1-2; D is ambiguous. Trimming took off 0 bases at V and 2 bases at J, with 8 bases between the two ends. The CDR3 totals 14 residues. In germline, CDR1 is SGHRS, CDR2 YFSETQ. The chain's CDR3 is CASSLDVRNYGYTF. CDR3 in DNA: TGCGCCAGCAGCTTGGATGTCAGAAACTATGGCTACACCTTC.

The V and J genes are TRBV5-4 and TRBJ2-5, with TRBD2 matching over 10 bases. This CDR3 has 15 residues. Germline V gives CDR1 SGHNT, CDR2 YYREEE (reference sequence). V was pared by 4 bases and J by 2 bases, with 5 bases of the junction left unmatched. The CDR3 reads CASSLRTSGQETQYF. The CDR3 coding sequence is TGTGCCAGCAGCCTTCGGACTAGCGGACAAGAGACCCAGTACTTC.

This clonotype was seen a handful of times. This sequence joins TRBV3-1 and TRBJ1-2; 7 bases line up with TRBD1. V lost 4 bases to trimming and J lost 6 bases; unmatched junction nucleotides: 11. Germline CDR1 LGHDT, CDR2 YNNKEL (reference sequence). This CDR3 contains 15 residues. The CDR3 region is CASSPRWEGANGYTF. CDR3 DNA sequence: TGTGCCAGCAGCCCTCGGTGGGAGGGGGCGAATGGCTACACCTTC. The full variable domain, with the rest looked up from reference TRBV3-1 and TRBJ1-2, is DTAVSQTPKYLVTQMGNDKSIKCEQNLGHDTMYWYKQDSKKFLKIMFSYNNKELIINETVPNRFSPKSPDKAHLNLHINSLELGDSAVYFCASSPRWEGANGYTFGSGTRLTVV.

The chain joins TRBV28 to TRBJ1-1; 7 bases map to TRBD1. CDR3 length: 15 residues. The germline V gene encodes CDR1 MDHEN and CDR2 SYDVKM. Losses at the gene ends were 4 bases for V and 5 bases for J; bases not matched to a gene: 10. The CDR3 sequence is CASSSGTQGRTEAFF. As DNA, the CDR3 is TGTGCCAGCAGTTCCGGGACACAGGGGCGGACTGAAGCTTTCTTT. Based on the CDR3 plus reference TRBV28 and TRBJ1-1, the full variable domain is DVKVTQSSRYLVKRTGEKVFLECVQDMDHENMFWYRQDPGLGLRLIYFSYDVKMKEKGDIPEGYSVSREKKERFSLILESASTNQTSMYLCASSSGTQGRTEAFFGQGTRLTVV.

This clonotype was found a few times. The chain employs TRBV10-1 and TRBJ2-3; D call uncertain. This CDR3 comprises 13 residues. In germline, CDR1 is WNHNN, CDR2 SYGVQD (reference sequence). V was cut by 6 bases and J by 2 bases, with 9 bases left in between. In DNA, the CDR3 is TGCGCCAGCAGCCAGACGGTCACAGATACGCAGTATTTT. This codes for CASSQTVTDTQYF.

A few counts support this clonotype. The V gene is TRBV7-8, the J gene TRBJ2-7; 7 positions agree with TRBD2. There are 15 residues in the CDR3. CDR1 is SGHVS and CDR2 is FQNEAQ in the germline V gene. J gave up 5 bases and V 4 bases, and 11 bases lay outside the gene matches. The CDR3 coding sequence is TGTGCCAGCAGCTCCCAGGGCGGGAGACTAGACGAGCAGTACTTC. Protein product: CASSSQGGRLDEQYF.

V gene TRBV12-3 or TRBV12-4 combines with J gene TRBJ1-2; 8 bases map to TRBD1. Unmatched junction bases numbered 4, after V lost 5 bases and J lost 5 bases. There are 13 residues in the CDR3. The CDR3 sequence is CASSPGGWYGYTF. CDR3 sequence (DNA): TGTGCCAGCAGTCCAGGGGGCTGGTATGGCTACACCTTC.

Ten or more counts support this clonotype. The V and J genes are TRBV12-3 or TRBV12-4 and TRBJ1-1; 7 nucleotides align to TRBD1. V shed 6 bases, J shed 6 bases, and the junction held 7 bases outside the gene matches. The CDR3 runs to 13 residues. The CDR3 reads CASSYRGSAEAFF. DNA for the CDR3: TGTGCCAGCAGCTACAGGGGATCCGCTGAAGCTTTCTTT.

This clonotype was seen more than once but under ten times. This chain uses TRBV12-3 or TRBV12-4 with TRBJ2-7; D may be TRBD1 (6 bases). The CDR3 runs 12 residues. Deletions cut 5 bases from V and 9 bases from J, with 14 bases between. CDR3 loop: CASSPGQQGQYF. CDR3 sequence (DNA): TGTGCCAGCAGTCCAGGACAGCAAGGGCAGTACTTC.

In this sample, this clonotype turned up a few times. V is TRBV6-1 and J is TRBJ1-4; D possibly corresponds to TRBD1 (5 bases). Germline lookup yields CDR1 MNHNS and CDR2 SASEGT. Trimming stripped 10 bases from V and 2 bases from J, with 11 bases between. The CDR3 sequence is 13 residues long. The CDR3 reads CATRGTTNEKLFF. The CDR3 region has the DNA TGTGCCACGCGGGGGACGACTAATGAAAAACTGTTTTTT.